A single sample is the source of the 20 T cell receptor beta chains below, sequenced in a study of cytomegalovirus exposure and HLA in healthy donors (dated by TCRdb to between 2016 and 2019). Library preparation employed the immunoSEQ multiplex PCR assay. A mixture of 60 forward primers for TCR Vbeta segments and 13 reverse primers for TCR Jbeta segments was used in the multiplex PCR. TCRdb took over this immuneACCESS table, retaining in-frame rearrangements with V and J assigned. Such tables are incomplete; in checked studies, under half of the missing clones stem from an unresolved V gene, and the remainder is unexplained. This sample lists about 67,000 clones; 55% to 80% were detected once. Roughly 1.9% of the sample rests with the top ten. The specimen sequenced was PBMCs. These receptor sequences come from a woman aged 25-40 years in good health and CMV-seronegative.

The chain has TRBV5-4 and TRBJ2-5; no firm D call. Trimming shortened V by 0 bases and J by 7 bases, and 4 bases separated the two germline ends. The CDR3 is 11 amino acids. Germline lookup yields CDR1 SGHNT and CDR2 YYREEE (reference sequence). CDR3 DNA sequence: TGTGCCAGCAGCTTGGGAGGGACCCAGTACTTC. This codes for CASSLGGTQYF.

The V call is TRBV6-4, the J call TRBJ2-7; 9 nucleotides line up with TRBD2. Germline CDR1 reads MRHNA; CDR2 reads SNTAGT. The CDR3 covers 16 residues. J lost 2 bases, V lost 4 bases, and 9 bases had no gene match. CDR3 residues: CASSALGSGGPYEQYF. CDR3 sequence (DNA): TGTGCCAGCAGTGCCCTGGGGAGCGGGGGGCCCTACGAGCAGTACTTC.

Only a few counts were recorded for this clone. The chain combines TRBV27 with TRBJ1-2; D not resolved. V shed 5 bases and J shed 8 bases, with 12 bases lying between them. The CDR3 extends over 12 amino acids. Germline loops: CDR1 MNHEY, CDR2 SMNVEV (reference sequence). The CDR3, as DNA: TGTGCCAGCAGTCGATTAGGAGGCGGCTACACCTTC. It specifies CASSRLGGGYTF.

This clone appeared a few times. The chain links TRBV15 to TRBJ2-7; no clear D. Trimming shortened V by 0 bases and J by 1 base, and 4 bases separated the two germline ends. CDR1 and CDR2 from the germline V gene are LNHNV and YYDKDF (reference sequence). CDR3 length equals 13 residues. CDR3 nucleotide sequence: TGTGCCACCAGCAGAGACAGGTCCTACGAGCAGTACTTC. Its protein product is CATSRDRSYEQYF. Combining the CDR3 with reference TRBV15 and TRBJ2-7 gives the whole variable domain DAMVIQNPRYQVTQFGKPVTLSCSQTLNHNVMYWYQQKSSQAPKLLFHYYDKDFNNEADTPDNFQSRRPNTSFCFLDIRSPGLGDTAMYLCATSRDRSYEQYFGPGTRLTVT.

V and J are TRBV30 and TRBJ1-2; TRBD1 is a possible D gene (5 bases). Trimming pared 3 bases from V and 9 bases from J, leaving 20 bases between. From germline, CDR1 is GTSNPN and CDR2 SVGIG (reference sequence). The CDR3 extends over 14 amino acids. CDR3 sequence reads: CAWRPFDGHLCYTF. The CDR3 DNA is TGTGCCTGGAGACCCTTCGACGGACACCTATGCTACACCTTC.

The chain uses TRBV6-1 and TRBJ2-3, with D tentatively TRBD1 (5 bases). In germline, CDR1 is MNHNS, CDR2 SASEGT. The CDR3 has 14 residues. V lost 3 bases, J lost 5 bases, and 12 bases lay in between. DNA for the CDR3: TGTGCCAGCAGTGACCCCAAGGGGCTAGATACGCAGTATTTT. It codes for CASSDPKGLDTQYF.

The gene calls are TRBV6-1 and TRBJ2-7; maybe TRBD2 (5 bases). CDR3 size: 13 residues. Germline V gene sequence: CDR1 MNHNS, CDR2 SASEGT. Trimming took 6 bases from V and 6 from J, leaving 15 bases between them. In nucleotides, the CDR3 is TGTGCCAGCAGCCGCTTATCGAGGGCCGAGCAGTACTTC. Translated: CASSRLSRAEQYF.

The V call is TRBV4-2, the J call TRBJ2-3, with 12 bases matching TRBD2. CDR1 and CDR2 from the germline V gene are LGHNA and YNFKEQ. V shed 4 bases and J 6 bases; nucleotides not matched to a gene: 14. This CDR3 comprises 18 residues. The CDR3 is CASSLLAVLAGGPDTQYF. The CDR3 DNA sequence: TGTGCCAGCAGCCTATTGGCCGTGCTAGCGGGGGGGCCGGATACGCAGTATTTT.

This chain uses TRBV6-6 with TRBJ1-2; D is uncertain. The CDR3 totals 13 residues. V lost 2 bases to trimming and J lost 2 bases, with 6 bases between them. The germline CDR1 and CDR2 sequences are MNHNY and SVGAGI (reference sequence). CDR3 sequence: CASSYTGNYGYTF. DNA of the CDR3: TGTGCCAGCAGTTACACCGGGAACTATGGCTACACCTTC.

This clone was counted a few times. The genes are TRBV15 and TRBJ2-7, with a weak D call TRBD1 (6 bases). V lost 7 bases and J 0 bases, leaving 13 bases between the germline ends. Germline V gene lookup returns CDR1 LNHNV and CDR2 YYDKDF (reference sequence). CDR3 length: 14 amino acids. The CDR3 DNA reads as TGTGCCACCAAGAAAGACAGGTACTCCTACGAGCAGTACTTC. Amino acid sequence: CATKKDRYSYEQYF.

The V gene is TRBV18, the J gene TRBJ1-4; 9 bases map to TRBD1. The CDR3 sequence is 16 residues long. CDR1 KGHSH and CDR2 LQKENI come from the germline V gene. The V and J ends lost 4 bases and 6 bases, in that order; junction bases with no gene match: 9. CDR3 amino acids: CASSQGRQGGHEKLFF. The CDR3 DNA follows: TGTGCCAGCTCACAGGGCCGACAGGGGGGACATGAAAAACTGTTTTTT.

Concerning this clone itself: This may be a read error: a much more frequent sequence differs by one nucleotide. The chain is built from TRBV4-1 and TRBJ2-5; unclear D gene. V lost 2 bases to trimming and J lost 5 bases, with 15 bases between them. The germline V gene has CDR1 MGHRA and CDR2 YSYEKL. There are 15 residues in the CDR3. Written as DNA, the CDR3 is TGCGCCAGCAGCCAACTAAACAGCCTCCACGAGACCCAGTACTTC. Amino acid sequence: CASSQLNSLHETQYF.

This clone turned up a few times. The genes are TRBV28 and TRBJ1-5, with D possibly TRBD1 on 6 matching bases. Trimming removed 6 bases at V and 2 bases at J, with 11 bases between. Germline V lookup: CDR1 MDHEN, CDR2 SYDVKM. CDR3 length: 14 amino acids. CDR3 amino acids: CASRGEGGNQPQHF. The CDR3, as DNA: TGTGCCAGCAGGGGGGAGGGGGGCAATCAGCCCCAGCATTTT.

The J gene is TRBJ2-7, the V gene TRBV6-1; D is unresolved. The germline V gene has CDR1 MNHNS and CDR2 SASEGT. Trimming pared 6 bases from V and 9 bases from J, leaving 15 bases between. The CDR3 has 12 amino acids. The CDR3 loop is CASSQTTVRQYF. The CDR3 DNA follows: TGTGCCAGCAGCCAAACTACGGTCAGGCAGTACTTC.

The CDR3 spells CASSKGQILTGNTIYF. As DNA, the CDR3 is TGTGCCAGCAGCAAAGGACAGATCCTCACTGGAAACACCATATATTTT. The chain has TRBV9 and TRBJ1-3, with D possibly TRBD1 on 6 matching bases. The V end lost 4 bases, the J end lost 2 bases, and 16 bases lay between the germline ends. The CDR3 is made up of 16 amino acids. In germline, CDR1 is SGDLS, CDR2 YYNGEE.

The rearrangement links TRBV5-4 to TRBJ2-2, with TRBD1 as a possible D gene (7 bases). V dropped 10 bases and J dropped 2 bases, with 21 bases sitting between them. Per the germline V gene, CDR1 is SGHNT and CDR2 is YYREEE (reference sequence). The CDR3 sequence is 16 residues long. Here the CDR3 reads CAGHKEGALNTGELFF. DNA for the CDR3: TGTGCCGGCCACAAGGAGGGGGCCCTAAACACCGGGGAGCTGTTTTTT. The complete variable domain, with remaining parts taken from reference TRBV5-4 and TRBJ2-2, reads ETGVTQSPTHLIKTRGQQVTLRCSSQSGHNTVSWYQQALGQGPQFIFQYYREEENGRGNFPPRFSGLQFPNYSSELNVNALELDDSALYLCAGHKEGALNTGELFFGEGSRLTVL.

This clone came up a few times. The J gene is TRBJ2-1, the V gene TRBV5-1; the match to TRBD1 covers 9 bases. CDR3 length: 15 amino acids. V lost 4 bases, J lost 3 bases, and 5 bases stayed unmatched. Germline V gene sequence: CDR1 SGHRS, CDR2 YFSETQ. The CDR3 region has the DNA TGCGCCAGCAGCCCGGGACAGGGCAGCTACAATGAGCAGTTCTTC. This encodes CASSPGQGSYNEQFF. The full variable domain, in which reference TRBV5-1 and TRBJ2-1 provide the parts outside the CDR3, is KAGVTQTPRYLIKTRGQQVTLSCSPISGHRSVSWYQQTPGQGLQFLFEYFSETQRNKGNFPGRFSGRQFSNSRSEMNVSTLELGDSALYLCASSPGQGSYNEQFFGPGTRLTVL.

This clone was found once. This rearrangement joins TRBV28 to TRBJ1-2; tentative D call: TRBD1 (6 bases). CDR1 and CDR2 from the germline V gene are MDHEN and SYDVKM. V gave up 8 bases and J gave up 2 bases, with 12 bases separating them. CDR3 length equals 13 residues. The CDR3 DNA follows: TGTGCCAGCGGGGGGGCCTTGAACTATGGCTACACCTTC. As protein: CASGGALNYGYTF.

This chain's CDR3 is CASSQDQRQDHGYTF. The CDR3 DNA sequence: TGCGCCAGCAGCCAAGATCAAAGACAGGATCATGGCTACACCTTC. V gene TRBV4-3 combines with J gene TRBJ1-2; perhaps TRBD1 as D (6 bases). Trimming took 0 bases from V and 6 from J, leaving 14 bases between them. The V gene's germline CDR1 is LGHNA and CDR2 YSLEER. CDR3 length: 15 amino acids.

V usage is TRBV11-1 and J usage is TRBJ1-1; D not resolved. The CDR3 covers 15 residues. V shed 6 bases and J shed 0 bases, with 14 bases lying between them. In germline, CDR1 is SGHAT, CDR2 FQDESV (reference sequence). The CDR3 spells CASSGGFSMNTEAFF. CDR3 nucleotides: TGTGCCAGCAGTGGAGGATTTTCTATGAACACTGAAGCTTTCTTT.